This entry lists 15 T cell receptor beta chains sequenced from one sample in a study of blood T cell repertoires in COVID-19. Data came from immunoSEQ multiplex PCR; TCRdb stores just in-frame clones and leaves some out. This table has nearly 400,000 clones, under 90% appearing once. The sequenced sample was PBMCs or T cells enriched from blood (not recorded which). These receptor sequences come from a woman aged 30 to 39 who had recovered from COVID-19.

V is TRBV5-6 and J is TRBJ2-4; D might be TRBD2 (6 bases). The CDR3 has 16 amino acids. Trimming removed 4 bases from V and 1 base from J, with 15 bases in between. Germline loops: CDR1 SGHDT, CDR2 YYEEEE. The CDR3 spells CASSSPRRGAKNIQYF. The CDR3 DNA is TGTGCCAGCAGCAGCCCTCGACGGGGGGCCAAAAACATTCAGTACTTC.

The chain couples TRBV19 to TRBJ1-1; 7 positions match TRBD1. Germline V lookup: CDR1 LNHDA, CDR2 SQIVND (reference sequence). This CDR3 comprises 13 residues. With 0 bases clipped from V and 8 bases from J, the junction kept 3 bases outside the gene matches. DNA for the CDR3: TGTGCCAGTAGTATAGACCGGACAGGCGAAGCTTTCTTT. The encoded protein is CASSIDRTGEAFF.

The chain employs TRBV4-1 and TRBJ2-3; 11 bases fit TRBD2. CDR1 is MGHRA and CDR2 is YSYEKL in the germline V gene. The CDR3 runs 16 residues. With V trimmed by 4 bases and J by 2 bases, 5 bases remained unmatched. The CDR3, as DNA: TGCGCCAGCAGCCGTAGCGGGAGGGCCGACACAGATACGCAGTATTTT. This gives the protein CASSRSGRADTDTQYF.

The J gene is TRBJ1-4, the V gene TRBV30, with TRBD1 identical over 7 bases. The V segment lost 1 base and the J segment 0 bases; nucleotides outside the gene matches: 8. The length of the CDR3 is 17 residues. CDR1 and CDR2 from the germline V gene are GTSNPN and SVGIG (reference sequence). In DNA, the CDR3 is TGTGCCTGGAGTGAAGTGGGGACAGTTGCAACTAATGAAAAACTGTTTTTT. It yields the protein CAWSEVGTVATNEKLFF.

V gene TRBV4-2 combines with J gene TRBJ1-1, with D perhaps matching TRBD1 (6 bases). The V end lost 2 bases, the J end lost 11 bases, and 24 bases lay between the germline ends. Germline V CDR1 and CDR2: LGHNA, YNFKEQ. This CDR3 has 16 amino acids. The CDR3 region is CASSQNIRGSLQGAFF. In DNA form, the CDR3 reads TGTGCCAGCAGCCAAAACATCCGGGGTTCACTCCAGGGGGCTTTCTTT.

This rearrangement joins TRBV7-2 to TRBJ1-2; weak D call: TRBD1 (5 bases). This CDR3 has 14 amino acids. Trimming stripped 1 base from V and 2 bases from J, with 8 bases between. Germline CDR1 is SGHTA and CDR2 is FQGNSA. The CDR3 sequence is CASSLDGANYGYTF. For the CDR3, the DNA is TGTGCCAGCAGCTTAGATGGGGCCAACTATGGCTACACCTTC.

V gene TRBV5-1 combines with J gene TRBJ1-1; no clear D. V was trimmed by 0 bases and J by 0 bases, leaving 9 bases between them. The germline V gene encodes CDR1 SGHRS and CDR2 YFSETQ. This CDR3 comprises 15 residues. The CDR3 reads CASSLDSPLNTEAFF. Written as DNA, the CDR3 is TGCGCCAGCAGCTTGGACAGTCCCCTGAACACTGAAGCTTTCTTT.

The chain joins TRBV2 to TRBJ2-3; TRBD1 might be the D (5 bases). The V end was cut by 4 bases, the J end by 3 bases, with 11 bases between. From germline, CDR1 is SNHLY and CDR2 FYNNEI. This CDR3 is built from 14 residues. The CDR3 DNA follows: TGTGCCAGCAGTGTAAAGGGGTGGACAGATACGCAGTATTTT. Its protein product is CASSVKGWTDTQYF.

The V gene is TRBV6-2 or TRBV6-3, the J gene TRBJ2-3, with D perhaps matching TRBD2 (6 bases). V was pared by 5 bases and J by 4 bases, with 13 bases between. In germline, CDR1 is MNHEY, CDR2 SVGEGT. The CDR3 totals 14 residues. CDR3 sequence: CASSLPGGADTQYF. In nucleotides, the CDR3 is TGTGCCAGCAGTCTCCCCGGCGGGGCAGATACGCAGTATTTT.

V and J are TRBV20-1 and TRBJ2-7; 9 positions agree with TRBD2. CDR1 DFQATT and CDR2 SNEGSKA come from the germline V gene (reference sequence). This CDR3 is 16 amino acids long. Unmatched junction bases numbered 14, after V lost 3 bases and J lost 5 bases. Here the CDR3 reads CSASGLAGATPNEQYF. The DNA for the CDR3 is TGCAGTGCTAGTGGGTTAGCGGGAGCCACCCCCAACGAGCAGTACTTC.

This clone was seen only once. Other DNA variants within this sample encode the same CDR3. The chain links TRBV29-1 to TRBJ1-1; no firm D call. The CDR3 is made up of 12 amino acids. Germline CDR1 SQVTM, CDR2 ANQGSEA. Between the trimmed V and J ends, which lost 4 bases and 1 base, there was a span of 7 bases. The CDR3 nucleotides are TGCAGCGTTGGTAGCGGGAACACTGAAGCTTTCTTT. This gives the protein CSVGSGNTEAFF.

DNA for the CDR3: TGTGCCAGCTCACCGCGCCCCGAGGGAGGCTACACCTTC. Protein sequence: CASSPRPEGGYTF. This sequence joins TRBV18 and TRBJ1-2; D is uncertain. This CDR3 has 13 amino acids. Germline V gives CDR1 KGHSH, CDR2 LQKENI. Trimming shortened V by 3 bases and J by 8 bases, and 13 bases separated the two germline ends.

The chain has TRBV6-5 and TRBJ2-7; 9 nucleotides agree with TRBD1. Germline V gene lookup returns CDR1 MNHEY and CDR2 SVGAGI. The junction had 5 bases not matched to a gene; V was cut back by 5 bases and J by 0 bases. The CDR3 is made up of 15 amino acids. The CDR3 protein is CASSTLDRGSYEQYF. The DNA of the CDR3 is TGTGCCAGCAGTACCTTGGACAGGGGCTCCTACGAGCAGTACTTC.

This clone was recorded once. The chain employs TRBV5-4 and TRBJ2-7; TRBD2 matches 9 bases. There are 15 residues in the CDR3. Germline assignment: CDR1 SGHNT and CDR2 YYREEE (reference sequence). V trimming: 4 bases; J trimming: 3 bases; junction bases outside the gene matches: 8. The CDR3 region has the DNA TGTGCCAGCAGCGTGGTAGCGGGAGAAGTCTACGAGCAGTACTTC. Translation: CASSVVAGEVYEQYF.

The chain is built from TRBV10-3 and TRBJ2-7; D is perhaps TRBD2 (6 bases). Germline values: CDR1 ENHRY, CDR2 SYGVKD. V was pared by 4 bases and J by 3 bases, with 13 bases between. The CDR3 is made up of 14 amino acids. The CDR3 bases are TGTGCCATCAGTGCGGGACTTTCAGACTACGAGCAGTACTTC. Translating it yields CAISAGLSDYEQYF.